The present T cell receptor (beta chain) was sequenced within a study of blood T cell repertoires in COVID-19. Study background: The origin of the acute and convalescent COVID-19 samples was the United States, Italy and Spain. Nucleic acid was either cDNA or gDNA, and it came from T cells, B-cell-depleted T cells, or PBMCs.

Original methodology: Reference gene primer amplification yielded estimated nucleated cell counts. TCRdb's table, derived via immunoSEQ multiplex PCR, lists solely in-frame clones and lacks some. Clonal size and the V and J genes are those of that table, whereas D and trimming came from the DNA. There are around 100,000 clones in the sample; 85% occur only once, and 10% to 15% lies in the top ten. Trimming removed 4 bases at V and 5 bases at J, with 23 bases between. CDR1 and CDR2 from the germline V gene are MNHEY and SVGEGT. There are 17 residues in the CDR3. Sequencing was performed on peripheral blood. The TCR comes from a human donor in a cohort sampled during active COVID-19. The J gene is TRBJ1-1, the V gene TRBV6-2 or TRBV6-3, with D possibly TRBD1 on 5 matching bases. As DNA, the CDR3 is TGTGCCAGCAGTTTAATCCCACCCGGGGGGGTAAGAACTGAAGCTTTCTTT. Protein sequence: CASSLIPPGGVRTEAFF.